The sequence of this TCR beta chain was determined in a study of T cell responses to AZD1222 COVID-19 vaccine. V lost 0 bases and J lost 0, with 14 bases in between. CDR1 MNHNS and CDR2 SASEGT come from the germline V gene. This CDR3 has 18 amino acids. Study-level results: Repertoire sampling occurred only after the peak T cell response. The donor cohort was predominantly white British with a female majority, and clonal diversity may have been underestimated. Targets within unmutated variant regions were reportedly found for nearly half of spike-specific TCRs.

A remark on this clone: The target antigen is unknown.

It was second doses at about 4 or about 12 weeks that were pooled. Libraries were prepared by immunoSEQ multiplex PCR; TCRdb keeps only in-frame clonotypes and omits some of them. The table shows 150,000 to 200,000 clones, with 92% occurring only once. This clonotype was obtained from an adult who received the AZD1222 COVID-19 vaccine. Sequencing was performed on peripheral blood, taken 28 days after the second AZD1222 dose. V usage is TRBV6-1 and J usage is TRBJ1-4; D is ambiguous. The CDR3 reads CASSEALMGFATNEKLFF. The CDR3 DNA reads as TGTGCCAGCAGTGAAGCGCTTATGGGGTTTGCAACTAATGAAAAACTGTTTTTT.